The TCR beta chain under discussion was sequenced for a study of T-cell reconstitution after alpha-beta-depleted transplantation in children. For TCRbeta, the library was prepared with unique molecular identifiers. Via MiXCR, TCRdb re-called the PCR reads, giving one row per CDR3 protein. The table shows about 350,000 distinct CDR3 sequences, with roughly 13% occurring only once. CDR3 length equals 17 residues. The ends lost 5 bases at V and 6 bases at J; junction bases unmatched: 12. Germline V gene data show CDR1 as MDHEN and CDR2 as SYDVKM. The chain combines TRBV28 with TRBJ2-2; TRBD1 aligns across 10 bases. This clonotype was sampled from a human donor who donated a stem cell graft to a child with Fanconi anemia. This specimen was PBMCs, taken from the stem cell graft. CDR3 sequence: CASSPASRGTGAGELFF. CDR3 bases: TGTGCCAGCAGTCCCGCGAGCCGGGGGACAGGGGCCGGGGAGCTGTTTTTT.